This T cell receptor (beta chain) stems from a study of CD8 T cells in ankylosing spondylitis. Study findings and constraints: There were earlier reports of some motif variants in reactive arthritis synovial fluid and blood.

Generation of TCR beta libraries employed quantitative 5'-RACE incorporating molecular barcodes. Each CDR3 protein is one row after TCRdb ran MiXCR on the 5' RACE reads. The sample includes about 110,000 distinct CDR3 sequences, under 30% of them seen just once. There are many counts of this clonotype. The antigen remains unidentified. The CDR3 runs 11 residues. Trimming removed 3 bases at V and 5 bases at J, with 8 bases between. The germline CDR1 and CDR2 sequences are DFQATT and SNEGSKA (reference sequence). The sequence derives from a male donor with ankylosing spondylitis. The sample consisted of synovial fluid, either unsorted or a sorted T cell fraction (not recorded which). V and J are TRBV20-1 and TRBJ2-7, with unresolved D. In DNA, the CDR3 is TGCAGTGCTAGTCGCGGTGACGAGCAGTACTTC. Translating gives CSASRGDEQYF.